The 26 T cell receptor beta chains listed next were all sequenced from one sample in a study of T-cell reconstitution after alpha-beta-depleted transplantation in children. Unique molecular identifiers were incorporated during preparation of the TCRbeta library. TCRdb re-derived calls from the PCR reads in MiXCR, one entry per CDR3 protein. The profile shows some 300,000 distinct CDR3 sequences, approximately 10% of them singletons. Sequenced material: PBMCs from the stem cell graft donor, taken from the stem cell graft. Receptors were obtained from a human donor who donated a stem cell graft to a child with acute lymphoblastic leukemia.

At least ten counts were recorded for this clonotype. The chain has TRBV4-2 and TRBJ2-7; D ambiguous. The CDR3 spans 15 residues. CDR1 and CDR2 from the germline V gene are LGHNA and YNFKEQ. V lost 1 base to trimming and J lost 2 bases, with 12 bases between them. The CDR3 nucleotides are TGTGCCAGCAGCCAAGCGGCCGGACCCCCCTACGAGCAGTACTTC. This sequence encodes CASSQAAGPPYEQYF.

The chain employs TRBV7-2 and TRBJ2-7, with 14 bases aligning to TRBD2. The V gene's germline CDR1 is SGHTA and CDR2 FQGNSA. The CDR3 runs to 16 residues. V gave up 6 bases and J gave up 6 bases; unmatched junction bases: 10. The CDR3 DNA reads TGTGCCAGCAGTCAGCCGGGACTAGCGGGAGTAGCCGAGCAGTACTTC. Its protein is CASSQPGLAGVAEQYF.

This clonotype was detected many times. V gene TRBV15 combines with J gene TRBJ1-5; a possible D gene is TRBD1 (6 bases). Per the germline V gene, CDR1 is LNHNV and CDR2 is YYDKDF (reference sequence). V dropped 6 bases and J dropped 2 bases, with 8 bases sitting between them. The CDR3 length is 13 residues. This CDR3 is CATRAGGNQPQHF. As DNA, the CDR3 is TGTGCCACCAGGGCAGGGGGCAATCAGCCCCAGCATTTT.

The V call is TRBV28, the J call TRBJ2-1; 14 bases fit TRBD2. The CDR3 extends over 15 amino acids. Trimming cost V 8 bases and J 3 bases; bases outside gene matches: 3. Germline assignment: CDR1 MDHEN and CDR2 SYDVKM. In nucleotides, the CDR3 is TGTGCCAGCCGGGGGACTAGCGGGGGCTACAATGAGCAGTTCTTC. Translating gives CASRGTSGGYNEQFF. The full variable domain, in which reference TRBV28 and TRBJ2-1 provide the parts outside the CDR3, is DVKVTQSSRYLVKRTGEKVFLECVQDMDHENMFWYRQDPGLGLRLIYFSYDVKMKEKGDIPEGYSVSREKKERFSLILESASTNQTSMYLCASRGTSGGYNEQFFGPGTRLTVL.

This clonotype was observed a single time. The rearrangement joins TRBV28 to TRBJ1-1, with a possible D match to TRBD1 (5 bases). Between the trimmed V and J ends, which lost 2 bases and 5 bases, there was a span of 15 bases. CDR1 is MDHEN, CDR2 SYDVKM, per germline. There are 15 residues in the CDR3. The CDR3 protein is CASSLVGKGSTEAFF. The CDR3 DNA is TGTGCCAGCAGTTTAGTGGGGAAGGGGTCTACTGAAGCTTTCTTT.

As DNA, the CDR3 is TGTGCCAGCAGTGGGGGGGGGAACTATGGCTACACCTTC. It is translated as CASSGGGNYGYTF. The chain uses TRBV9 and TRBJ1-2; possibly TRBD1 for D (5 bases). Per the germline V gene, CDR1 is SGDLS and CDR2 is YYNGEE. The length of the CDR3 is 13 residues. The V gene lost 5 bases and the J gene lost 2 bases, with 10 bases spanning the gap.

The V call is TRBV6-5, the J call TRBJ2-7; no clear D gene. CDR3 length: 13 residues. With 3 bases removed from V and 7 bases from J, the gap between germline ends came to 13 bases. The germline gives CDR1 MNHEY, CDR2 SVGAGI. The CDR3 nucleotides are TGTGCCAGCAGTTATGGAACGGCGATAGAGCAGTACTTC. Protein product: CASSYGTAIEQYF.

The chain joins TRBV4-1 to TRBJ2-7; D remains ambiguous. The V end lost 1 base, the J end lost 2 bases, and 12 bases lay between the germline ends. CDR1 is MGHRA, CDR2 YSYEKL, per germline. This CDR3 has 15 residues. CDR3 DNA sequence: TGCGCCAGCAGCCAAGGAGGCCTGACGCCCTACGAGCAGTACTTC. Protein sequence: CASSQGGLTPYEQYF.

The rearrangement joins TRBV7-2 to TRBJ2-1; possible D gene TRBD2, 6 bases. V lost 5 bases to trimming and J lost 7 bases, with 18 bases between them. In germline, CDR1 is SGHTA, CDR2 FQGNSA. The CDR3 spans 15 residues. The CDR3 reads CASSRRVVGKNEQFF. Here the CDR3 DNA reads TGTGCCAGCAGCCGGAGGGTCGTCGGCAAAAATGAGCAGTTCTTC.

This clonotype has a handful of counts. CDR3 sequence: CSAIGGRSYEQYF. The DNA of the CDR3 is TGCAGTGCTATTGGGGGACGGTCCTACGAGCAGTACTTC. The chain employs TRBV20-1 and TRBJ2-7, with D perhaps assigned TRBD1 or TRBD2 (5 bases each). The CDR3 has 13 residues. Trimming removed 4 bases from V and 1 base from J, with 11 bases in between. Germline CDR1 is DFQATT and CDR2 is SNEGSKA (reference sequence).

The chain joins TRBV4-1 to TRBJ2-7; 8 bases align to TRBD2. The CDR3 has 14 residues. The germline V gene has CDR1 MGHRA and CDR2 YSYEKL. After removal of 3 bases from V and 2 bases from J, the junction contained 3 bases not matched to a gene. Here the CDR3 reads CASSHSGNPYEQYF. Written as DNA, the CDR3 is TGCGCCAGCAGCCATAGCGGGAACCCCTACGAGCAGTACTTC.

This clonotype was detected a few times. This chain links TRBV5-1 with TRBJ2-7; TRBD1 is a possible D gene (6 bases). This CDR3 region has 15 residues. V lost 2 bases to trimming and J lost 3 bases, with 15 bases between them. The germline CDR1 and CDR2 sequences are SGHRS and YFSETQ. CDR3 coding DNA: TGCGCCAGCAGCTTTAGTTCAGGGGCGGGCTACGAGCAGTACTTC. This encodes CASSFSSGAGYEQYF.

The chain recombines TRBV29-1 with TRBJ2-7, with 11 bases matching TRBD2. CDR3 length: 13 residues. After removal of 5 bases from V and 2 bases from J, the junction contained 2 bases not matched to a gene. Looked up from germline, CDR1 is SQVTM and CDR2 is ANQGSEA. The CDR3 reads CSVNSGRAYEQYF. The CDR3 DNA follows: TGCAGCGTTAATAGCGGGAGGGCCTACGAGCAGTACTTC.

Turning to this clonotype: A much larger clone lies a single base off, so this may be a read error. This chain uses TRBV5-1 with TRBJ2-7; 7 bases are a match to TRBD2. Germline V gene sequence: CDR1 SGHRS, CDR2 YFSETQ. The CDR3 is 14 amino acids. CDR3 DNA sequence: TGCGCCAGCAGCTTCGGGGCGGGAGTCAGAGAGCTGTACTTC. This codes for CASSFGAGVRELYF.

In this sample, this clonotype turned up many times. This chain uses TRBV27 with TRBJ2-3; 14 bases are shared with TRBD2. V shed 5 bases and J 3 bases; nucleotides not matched to a gene: 13. The CDR3 length is 19 residues. CDR1 and CDR2 (germline): MNHEY, SMNVEV (reference sequence). CDR3 nucleotides: TGTGCCAGCAGTCCGATCTCCGGGACTAGCGGGAGTGGGACAGATACGCAGTATTTT. Its protein product is CASSPISGTSGSGTDTQYF.

The chain carries TRBV20-1 and TRBJ2-7; D uncertain. The CDR3 runs 15 residues. With 0 bases removed from V and 3 bases from J, the gap between germline ends came to 15 bases. Per the germline V gene, CDR1 is DFQATT and CDR2 is SNEGSKA (reference sequence). For the CDR3, the DNA is TGCAGTGCTAGAGATCCAGTAGGAACTAACTACGAGCAGTACTTC. Protein sequence: CSARDPVGTNYEQYF.

This chain joins TRBV6-1 and TRBJ2-1; D tentatively reads TRBD1 or TRBD2 (5 bases each). Per the germline V gene, CDR1 is MNHNS and CDR2 is SASEGT. Trimming cost V 5 bases and J 8 bases, with 16 bases left between them. There are 14 residues in the CDR3. The DNA of the CDR3 is TGTGCCAGCAGTCCAGGGACGTCCCCGGATGAGCAGTTCTTC. This codes for CASSPGTSPDEQFF.

J is TRBJ2-3 and V is TRBV5-1; D is undetermined. Germline V gives CDR1 SGHRS, CDR2 YFSETQ. The V end lost 4 bases, the J end lost 5 bases, and 14 bases lay between the germline ends. The CDR3 sequence is 14 residues long. In DNA form, the CDR3 reads TGCGCCAGCAGCCCTTCCCATCCGGGAGATACGCAGTATTTT. Amino acid sequence: CASSPSHPGDTQYF.

This rearrangement joins TRBV10-1 to TRBJ2-7; unclear D gene. V lost 0 bases and J lost 3, with 6 bases in between. Germline V gives CDR1 WNHNN, CDR2 SYGVQD (reference sequence). The CDR3 contains 13 residues. For the CDR3, the DNA is TGCGCCAGCAGTGAGTCGGTGAGCTACGAGCAGTACTTC. As protein: CASSESVSYEQYF.

This clonotype was observed a handful of times. The genes are TRBV4-2 and TRBJ2-7; D is ambiguous. CDR1 and CDR2 (germline): LGHNA, YNFKEQ. The CDR3 is 16 amino acids. V gave up 0 bases and J gave up 0 bases, with 12 bases separating them. For the CDR3, the DNA is TGTGCCAGCAGCCAAGAGCGTCAGGTGAGCTCCTACGAGCAGTACTTC. Translating gives CASSQERQVSSYEQYF.

This clonotype came up a few times. The chain is built from TRBV7-9 and TRBJ2-1; TRBD2 matches at 11 bases. The V segment lost 5 bases and the J segment 8 bases; nucleotides outside the gene matches: 11. Germline V lookup: CDR1 SEHNR, CDR2 FQNEAQ (reference sequence). This CDR3 comprises 16 residues. CDR3 nucleotides: TGTGCCAGCAGCGCCCTTAGCGGGAGGGGCCCGGATGAGCAGTTCTTC. Its translation: CASSALSGRGPDEQFF. The whole variable domain, remainder taken from reference TRBV7-9 and TRBJ2-1, is DTGVSQNPRHKITKRGQNVTFRCDPISEHNRLYWYRQTLGQGPEFLTYFQNEAQLEKSRLLSDRFSAERPKGSFSTLEIQRTEQGDSAMYLCASSALSGRGPDEQFFGPGTRLTVL.

The chain uses TRBV5-1 and TRBJ2-2; 10 bases match TRBD2. The V segment lost 3 bases and the J segment 6 bases; nucleotides outside the gene matches: 5. Germline V gene lookup returns CDR1 SGHRS and CDR2 YFSETQ. The CDR3 spans 15 residues. DNA of the CDR3: TGCGCCAGCAGCTCTAGCGGGAGAACGGCCGGGGAGCTGTTTTTT. Translated: CASSSSGRTAGELFF.

This clonotype appeared a few times. The chain combines TRBV9 with TRBJ2-4; D unresolved. The CDR3 has 15 amino acids. Germline CDR1 reads SGDLS; CDR2 reads YYNGEE. Trimming shortened V by 0 bases and J by 3 bases, and 10 bases separated the two germline ends. The CDR3 DNA reads as TGTGCCAGCAGCGTAGGGTCCCCGGGCAAAAACATTCAGTACTTC. Translation gives CASSVGSPGKNIQYF. The whole variable domain, remainder taken from reference TRBV9 and TRBJ2-4, is DSGVTQTPKHLITATGQRVTLRCSPRSGDLSVYWYQQSLDQGLQFLIQYYNGEERAKGNILERFSAQQFPDLHSELNLSSLELGDSALYFCASSVGSPGKNIQYFGAGTRLSVL.

For the CDR3, the DNA is TGCAGTGCTAGAGATGGCCAGCGGGAGAACGGGGAGCAGTACTTC. Amino acid sequence: CSARDGQRENGEQYF. V and J are TRBV20-1 and TRBJ2-7, with TRBD2 identical over 8 bases. Germline V CDR1 and CDR2: DFQATT, SNEGSKA (reference sequence). The CDR3 extends over 15 amino acids. Losses at the gene ends were 0 bases for V and 7 bases for J; bases not matched to a gene: 11.

There are many counts of this clonotype. The rearrangement links TRBV20-1 to TRBJ2-7; D gene uncertain. Germline-derived CDR1 and CDR2 are DFQATT and SNEGSKA (reference sequence). This CDR3 has 15 amino acids. V was clipped by 4 bases and J by 3 bases, with 19 bases between them. CDR3 protein: CSATPLAVSGYEQYF. The CDR3 DNA is TGCAGTGCTACCCCCTTGGCGGTCTCGGGCTACGAGCAGTACTTC.

This clonotype was seen repeatedly, ten times or more. V and J are TRBV20-1 and TRBJ2-5; 15 bases match TRBD2. This CDR3 contains 15 residues. V dropped 0 bases and J dropped 5; count of bases not matched to a gene: 1. The germline gives CDR1 DFQATT, CDR2 SNEGSKA (reference sequence). This CDR3 reads CSARDGLAGGETQYF. The CDR3 nucleotides read TGCAGTGCTAGAGACGGACTAGCGGGAGGGGAGACCCAGTACTTC.